The 20 T cell receptor beta chains given below trace back to one sample, sequenced in a study of patients and donors after allogeneic stem cell transplantation. MiXCR, run by TCRdb on the RT-PCR reads, gives a single entry per CDR3 protein. The data show approximately 170,000 distinct CDR3 sequences, approximately 24% seen once. The sequencing sample was made of blood, either unsorted or a sorted T cell fraction (not recorded which). These receptors were obtained from a human donor who was either an allogeneic HSCT recipient or a stem cell or donor lymphocyte infusion donor (not recorded which). It is not recorded whose cells these are; they may come from a transplant donor.

This clonotype showed up just a few times. V gene TRBV11-2 combines with J gene TRBJ1-2; D ambiguous. Germline CDR1 is SGHAT and CDR2 is FQNNGV. The CDR3 runs to 14 residues. Trimming removed 4 bases at V and 4 bases at J, with 13 bases between. CDR3 nucleotides: TGTGCCAGCAGCTCCCCCGTTCAGGTCTATGGCTACACCTTC. As protein: CASSSPVQVYGYTF.

This chain connects TRBV11-3 to TRBJ1-2; TRBD1 agrees at 8 bases. The germline V gene encodes CDR1 SGHNT and CDR2 YENEEA. V lost 4 bases to trimming and J lost 0 bases; unmatched junction nucleotides: 7. This CDR3 is built from 16 residues. The CDR3 nucleotides are TGTGCCAGCAGCTCCTACGGACAGGGCGCTAACTATGGCTACACCTTC. Encoded protein: CASSSYGQGANYGYTF.

The CDR3 nucleotides are TGTGCCAGCAGTTATCAGACTGGGGCCAACGTCCTGACTTTC. It translates to CASSYQTGANVLTF. The chain recombines TRBV6-5 with TRBJ2-6; D is ambiguous. The CDR3 spans 14 residues. V gave up 3 bases and J gave up 2 bases, with 5 bases separating them. Germline V gene data show CDR1 as MNHEY and CDR2 as SVGAGI.

The rearrangement links TRBV5-1 to TRBJ2-1, with unresolved D. The CDR3 totals 16 residues. CDR1 is SGHRS and CDR2 is YFSETQ in the germline V gene. Trimming pared 0 bases from V and 10 bases from J, leaving 20 bases between. The CDR3 sequence: CASSLEPVNLPKEQFF. The CDR3 coding sequence is TGCGCCAGCAGCTTGGAACCGGTCAACCTTCCAAAAGAGCAGTTCTTC.

This clonotype was recorded once. The chain has TRBV4-2 and TRBJ2-5; possibly TRBD1 for D (6 bases). This CDR3 contains 13 residues. Germline V gene lookup returns CDR1 LGHNA and CDR2 YNFKEQ. The ends were cut back, 0 bases at V and 5 bases at J, with 7 bases in the middle. This CDR3 reads CASSQEQGETQYF. The DNA of the CDR3 is TGTGCCAGCAGCCAAGAGCAGGGGGAGACCCAGTACTTC.

This clonotype was seen at least ten times. This rearrangement joins TRBV7-2 to TRBJ1-1; 11 nucleotides match TRBD1. This CDR3 spans 14 amino acids. With V trimmed by 4 bases and J by 4 bases, 2 bases remained unmatched. Germline loops: CDR1 SGHTA, CDR2 FQGNSA. The CDR3 is CASSSGTGGTEAFF. In DNA, the CDR3 is TGTGCCAGCAGCTCGGGGACAGGGGGCACTGAAGCTTTCTTT.

A single count supports this clonotype. The gene calls are TRBV12-3 or TRBV12-4 and TRBJ2-3, with 9 bases aligning to TRBD2. The CDR3 length is 15 residues. V trimming: 6 bases; J trimming: 1 base; junction bases outside the gene matches: 5. The CDR3 nucleotides are TGTGCCAGCAGCATCAGGACTAGCGGCACAGATACGCAGTATTTT. Protein: CASSIRTSGTDTQYF.

This clonotype came up once. This chain connects TRBV7-6 to TRBJ1-1; 9 nucleotides match TRBD1. Germline lookup yields CDR1 SGHVS and CDR2 FNYEAQ. Trimming at V came to 0 bases and at J to 4 bases, leaving 3 bases not matched to a gene. This CDR3 region has 15 residues. This chain's CDR3 is CASSLATGGGTEAFF. DNA for the CDR3: TGTGCCAGCAGCTTAGCGACAGGGGGAGGCACTGAAGCTTTCTTT.

In its sample, this clonotype was seen a few times. The V call is TRBV5-5, the J call TRBJ1-2; perhaps TRBD1 as D (5 bases). Germline CDR1 reads SGHKS; CDR2 reads YYEKEE (reference sequence). CDR3 length equals 15 residues. The V end lost 0 bases, the J end lost 3 bases, and 12 bases lay between the germline ends. This CDR3 is CASSLGQFADYGYTF. The CDR3 nucleotides read TGTGCCAGCAGCTTGGGACAGTTTGCGGACTATGGCTACACCTTC.

The rearrangement uses TRBV7-7 and TRBJ2-1, with 7 bases identical to TRBD2. The germline V gene has CDR1 SSHAT and CDR2 FNYEAQ (reference sequence). V dropped 1 base and J dropped 7; count of bases not matched to a gene: 4. This CDR3 has 14 amino acids. The DNA for the CDR3 is TGTGCCAGCAGCTTAGAGGCCGGGGGGAATGAGCAGTTCTTC. Amino acid sequence: CASSLEAGGNEQFF. The full variable domain, its missing parts supplied by reference TRBV7-7 and TRBJ2-1, is GAGVSQSPRYKVTKRGQDVTLRCDPISSHATLYWYQQALGQGPEFLTYFNYEAQPDKSGLPSDRFSAERPEGSISTLTIQRTEQRDSAMYRCASSLEAGGNEQFFGPGTRLTVL.

The chain links TRBV4-2 to TRBJ2-7; D tentatively reads TRBD1 or TRBD2 (5 bases each). The CDR3 consists of 14 residues. From germline, CDR1 is LGHNA and CDR2 YNFKEQ. The V gene lost 4 bases and the J gene lost 2 bases, with 12 bases spanning the gap. The CDR3 sequence: CASSLGTDTYEQYF. In DNA, the CDR3 is TGTGCCAGCAGCCTCGGGACGGATACCTACGAGCAGTACTTC.

The rearrangement uses TRBV5-5 and TRBJ2-7; D is ambiguous. V shed 0 bases and J shed 7 bases, with 11 bases lying between them. The CDR3 runs 13 residues. From germline, CDR1 is SGHKS and CDR2 YYEKEE (reference sequence). The CDR3 nucleotides read TGTGCCAGCAGCTTGGTTAGGGTTCGGGAGCAGTACTTC. Translated, it gives CASSLVRVREQYF.

The chain combines TRBV12-3 or TRBV12-4 with TRBJ1-1; D might be TRBD1 (6 bases). Deletions cut 6 bases from V and 0 bases from J, with 17 bases between. The CDR3 spans 16 residues. In DNA form, the CDR3 reads TGTGCCAGCAGGGGAACAGGGAGAAGAATGAACACTGAAGCTTTCTTT. It is translated as CASRGTGRRMNTEAFF.

The chain recombines TRBV12-3 or TRBV12-4 with TRBJ2-1; 8 bases are shared with TRBD2. The CDR3 has 14 amino acids. The V gene end was trimmed by 5 bases and the J gene end by 2 bases; junction bases not matched to a gene: 2. CDR3 amino acids: CASSLSGAYNEQFF. The CDR3 DNA reads TGTGCCAGCAGTCTTAGCGGGGCCTACAATGAGCAGTTCTTC.

This chain joins TRBV9 and TRBJ2-3, with D perhaps matching TRBD2 (5 bases). CDR1 SGDLS and CDR2 YYNGEE come from the germline V gene. With 7 bases removed from V and 2 bases from J, the gap between germline ends came to 14 bases. The CDR3 runs 14 residues. DNA of the CDR3: TGTGCCAGCTCGCTCTTGGGAGACACAGATACGCAGTATTTT. It is translated as CASSLLGDTDTQYF.

The table lists this clonotype with a few counts. The rearrangement joins TRBV6-6 to TRBJ2-3; D is unresolved. Germline loops: CDR1 MNHNY, CDR2 SVGAGI (reference sequence). Trimming shortened V by 6 bases and J by 1 base, and 11 bases separated the two germline ends. This CDR3 region has 14 residues. CDR3 nucleotide sequence: TGTGCCAGCAGGAGCCGAACAGGCACAGATACGCAGTATTTT. Amino acids: CASRSRTGTDTQYF.

The chain couples TRBV29-1 to TRBJ2-7; D ambiguous. Germline V CDR1 and CDR2: SQVTM, ANQGSEA. Trimming cost V 5 bases and J 2 bases, with 7 bases left between them. The CDR3 loop spans 11 amino acids. As DNA, the CDR3 is TGCAGCGTTTCACGGGCCTACGAGCAGTACTTC. It codes for CSVSRAYEQYF.

This clonotype was seen a few times. The rearrangement links TRBV5-6 to TRBJ2-3, with D perhaps matching TRBD2 (6 bases). From germline, CDR1 is SGHDT and CDR2 YYEEEE. The CDR3 has 13 residues. Trimming took 4 bases from V and 4 from J, leaving 10 bases between them. CDR3 sequence: CASSPGEPDTQYF. For the CDR3, the DNA is TGTGCCAGCAGCCCGGGGGAGCCAGATACGCAGTATTTT.

In its sample, this clonotype was seen a few times. The chain combines TRBV29-1 with TRBJ2-7; 8 bases align to TRBD1. Looked up from germline, CDR1 is SQVTM and CDR2 is ANQGSEA. This CDR3 spans 17 amino acids. V lost 2 bases to trimming and J lost 3 bases; unmatched junction nucleotides: 15. In nucleotides, the CDR3 is TGCAGCGTTGAATCACGCCCCCCGGGACAGGCTTACTACGAGCAGTACTTC. Translation gives CSVESRPPGQAYYEQYF.

This clonotype appeared a few times. The chain joins TRBV12-3 or TRBV12-4 to TRBJ1-1; D remains ambiguous. The CDR3 length is 14 residues. Trimming took 3 bases from V and 0 from J, leaving 8 bases between them. The CDR3 DNA sequence: TGTGCCAGCAGTTTTGGCAGACTGAACACTGAAGCTTTCTTT. It specifies CASSFGRLNTEAFF.